This TCR beta chain was profiled in a study of blood T cell repertoires in COVID-19. Study information: Specimens from acute and convalescent COVID-19 originated in the United States, Italy and Spain. Sources were T cells, B-cell-depleted T cells, or PBMCs; the material itself was cDNA or gDNA.

This clone was seen just once. The CDR3 consists of 13 residues. Per germline, CDR1 LGHDT and CDR2 YNNKEL (reference sequence). V shed 1 base and J 7 bases; nucleotides not matched to a gene: 1. As originally analysed: The authors estimated nucleated cell counts from reference gene primer amplification. TCRdb's table, derived via immunoSEQ multiplex PCR, lists solely in-frame clones and lacks some. That table furnishes V, J and clone size, whereas the DNA furnished D and trimming. The sample has more than 200,000 clones; about 90% are singletons. The receptor was derived from a woman in her fifties or sixties with acute or convalescent COVID-19. This chain joins TRBV3-1 (or the pseudogene TRBV3-2) and TRBJ2-5; 9 nucleotides line up with TRBD1. Sequencing input: peripheral blood. The CDR3 DNA follows: TGTGCCAGCAGCCAAGGACAGGGGGTGACCCAGTACTTC. Amino acids: CASSQGQGVTQYF.